The clone carrying this T cell receptor beta chain was seen ten or more times. Its antigen is as yet unknown. The authors amplified TCR beta CDR3 regions from RNA transcripts. After a first-round RT-PCR with HTBI primers, a second-round multiplex PCR was run. TCRdb processed the multiplex PCR reads anew with MiXCR; each CDR3 protein has one entry. The sample holds 500,000 to 600,000 distinct CDR3 sequences, 39% seen once. In this cohort, patients with other autoimmune diseases, uncontrolled infections, pregnancy or lactation were excluded. This sample was taken from a study of Graves' ophthalmopathy and Graves' hyperthyroidism. Study outcomes and limitations: For separating ophthalmopathy from stable hyperthyroidism, a 13-signature model gave almost 90% sensitivity and about 82% specificity. Detected in blood as well were most expanded thyroid clonotypes with frequency above 0.001.

Trimming took 0 bases from V and 8 from J; bases not matched to a gene: 7. The germline V gene encodes CDR1 DFQATT and CDR2 SNEGSKA (reference sequence). The CDR3 extends over 15 amino acids. Material: peripheral blood or thyroid tissue (not recorded which). The receptor was isolated from an adult man with Graves' hyperthyroidism. The gene calls are TRBV20-1 and TRBJ2-2; TRBD2 matches at 9 bases. The CDR3: CSAREPGLATGELFF. The CDR3 region has the DNA TGCAGTGCTAGAGAACCGGGACTAGCAACAGGGGAGCTGTTTTTT.